The rows below give T cell receptor beta chains drawn from one sample of a study of T cell repertoires in breast cancer. MiXCR, run by TCRdb on the emulsion pairing reads, gives a single entry per CDR3 protein. The profile shows about 4,400 distinct CDR3 sequences, over 35% of them singletons. The sequencing sample was made of CD8+ T cells. These receptors all come from a pool of human donors with breast cancer or a healthy control (not recorded which). CDR3s include the opening cysteine and the closing phenylalanine or tryptophan. Fields, in order: J gene, clone size, V gene, D gene, CDR3 protein, CDR3 DNA. The D gene is left open where the match is weak. Size values are once, few and many counts, or a class for expanded clones, and some rows have none.

>TRBJ1-5|-|TRBV28|-
CASSLQGRNQPQHF
TGTGCCAGCAGTCTCCAGGGGCGCAATCAGCCCCAGCATTTT
>TRBJ1-1|-|TRBV2|-
CPSSERAPAEAFF
TGTCCCAGCAGTGAAAGAGCGCCCGCTGAAGCTTTCTTT
>TRBJ1-2|few|TRBV15|-
CATSRDELTGTRVGYTF
TGTGCCACCAGCAGAGATGAGCTCACCGGGACGCGTGTTGGCTACACCTTC
>TRBJ2-1|many|TRBV14|TRBD1
CASSRRQGFYNEQFF
TGTGCCAGCAGCCGCCGACAGGGTTTCTACAATGAGCAGTTCTTC
>TRBJ1-6|few|TRBV5-1|TRBD1
CASSLGWTGDNSPLHF
TGCGCCAGCAGCTTGGGGTGGACAGGAGATAATTCACCCCTCCACTTT
>TRBJ2-3|medium-sized|TRBV2|-
CASSEEDTQYF
TGTGCCAGCAGTGAAGAAGATACGCAGTATTTT
>TRBJ1-5|-|TRBV3-1|-
CASSQDPAQPQHF
TGTGCCAGCAGCCAAGATCCAGCACAGCCCCAGCATTTT
>TRBJ1-1|hyperexpanded|TRBV27|-
CASSRDIWAEAFF
TGTGCCAGCAGCCGGGACATTTGGGCAGAAGCTTTCTTT
>TRBJ1-2|medium-sized|TRBV7-3|-
CASARGPSNYGYTF
TGTGCCAGCGCCAGGGGCCCCTCTAACTATGGCTACACCTTC
>TRBJ2-3|medium-sized|TRBV2|-
CAGGVAKDTQYF
TGTGCGGGCGGGGTAGCAAAAGATACGCAGTATTTT
>TRBJ1-1|-|TRBV3-1|-
CASSQQNSEGEAFF
TGTGCCAGCAGCCAACAAAACAGTGAAGGTGAAGCTTTCTTT
>TRBJ1-1|once|TRBV20-1|-
CSARDHRWNTEAFF
TGCAGTGCTAGAGATCACCGTTGGAACACTGAAGCTTTCTTT
>TRBJ2-1|-|TRBV6-5|-
CASSEDSGQFF
TGTGCCAGCAGTGAGGACAGTGGGCAGTTCTTC
>TRBJ2-5|-|TRBV20-1|-
CSARDQETQYF
TGCAGTGCTAGAGACCAAGAGACCCAGTACTTC
>TRBJ2-3|many|TRBV20-1|-
CSASLRLDTQYF
TGCAGTGCTAGCCTGCGGTTGGATACGCAGTATTTT
>TRBJ1-1|-|TRBV28|TRBD1
CASVGGQGAAAFF
TGTGCCAGCGTTGGGGGACAGGGGGCCGCAGCTTTCTTT
>TRBJ1-1|few|TRBV20-1|TRBD1
CSARQGEAFF
TGCAGTGCTAGACAGGGGGAGGCTTTCTTT
>TRBJ2-5|few|TRBV7-2|-
CASSLDGRDWETQYF
TGTGCCAGCAGCTTAGACGGCAGGGATTGGGAGACCCAGTACTTC
>TRBJ2-1|-|TRBV24-1|TRBD1
CATSDLRQGRDNEQFF
TGTGCCACCAGTGATCTTCGACAGGGTAGGGACAATGAGCAGTTCTTC
>TRBJ2-5|many|TRBV4-3|-
CASSLGLNQETQYF
TGCGCCAGCAGCCTAGGACTGAACCAAGAGACCCAGTACTTC
>TRBJ2-1|-|TRBV20-1|-
CSVSADRSYNEQFF
TGCAGTGTTAGCGCGGACCGCTCCTACAATGAGCAGTTCTTC
>TRBJ2-1|-|TRBV4-3|TRBD2
CASSHYPGLAGGVDNGQFF
TGCGCCAGCAGCCACTACCCTGGACTAGCGGGAGGAGTGGACAATGGGCAGTTCTTC
>TRBJ1-1|hyperexpanded|TRBV20-1|-
CSADPRGAFF
TGCAGTGCTGACCCCCGGGGGGCTTTCTTT
>TRBJ1-4|-|TRBV10-2|TRBD1
CASSGQGATNEKLFF
TGCGCCAGCAGTGGGCAGGGGGCAACTAATGAAAAACTGTTTTTT
>TRBJ2-3|large|TRBV28|-
CASSSKDTQYF
TGTGCCAGCAGTTCAAAAGATACGCAGTATTTT
>TRBJ2-1|-|TRBV7-2|TRBD2
CASSLAGLAGVESYNEQFF
TGTGCCAGCAGCTTAGCGGGACTAGCGGGGGTTGAGTCCTACAATGAGCAGTTCTTC
>TRBJ2-3|large|TRBV25-1|-
CASSDIRGFLRTDTQYF
TGTGCCAGCAGTGATATTAGGGGGTTTTTGAGAACAGATACGCAGTATTTT
>TRBJ2-3|-|TRBV4-1|-
CASSHALDGRRGSTDTQYF
TGCGCCAGCAGCCATGCACTGGACGGGCGGAGGGGTAGCACAGATACGCAGTATTTT